These 23 T cell receptor beta chains were all obtained from the same sample, sequenced in a study of early T cells in non-severe SARS-CoV-2 infection. TCRdb re-called the 5' RACE reads through MiXCR, storing one row per CDR3 protein. The sample lists 45,000 to 65,000 distinct CDR3 sequences; 9.5% to 15% were seen once. Source: whole blood, taken at baseline. The receptors shown here come from an adult who was a healthcare worker with PCR-confirmed SARS-CoV-2 infection or an uninfected control (not recorded which).

The chain recombines TRBV2 with TRBJ2-1, with TRBD1 matching 8 bases. CDR1 and CDR2 (germline): SNHLY, FYNNEI. The CDR3 contains 14 residues. The V and J ends lost 4 bases and 6 bases, in that order; junction bases with no gene match: 5. CDR3 amino acids: CASSAQGARNEQFF. DNA of the CDR3: TGTGCCAGCAGTGCCCAGGGGGCTCGCAATGAGCAGTTCTTC.

The chain links TRBV2 to TRBJ2-7; D might be TRBD2 (5 bases). CDR3 size: 11 residues. The germline V gene has CDR1 SNHLY and CDR2 FYNNEI. V lost 11 bases to trimming and J lost 1 base, with 9 bases between them. The DNA for the CDR3 is TGTGCCGGCGGGCTGTCCTACGAGCAGTACTTC. Translating gives CAGGLSYEQYF.

The chain is built from TRBV29-1 and TRBJ2-3; D not certain. Germline lookup yields CDR1 SQVTM and CDR2 ANQGSEA. V was cut by 4 bases and J by 4 bases, with 9 bases left in between. This CDR3 is built from 12 residues. CDR3 loop: CSVAVPPDTQYF. Written as DNA, the CDR3 is TGCAGCGTTGCGGTTCCCCCAGATACGCAGTATTTT.

This clonotype was found many times. The V call is TRBV24-1, the J call TRBJ2-2; D ambiguous. The CDR3 loop spans 15 amino acids. Trimming took 6 bases from V and 7 from J, leaving 17 bases between them. Germline assignment: CDR1 KGHDR and CDR2 SFDVKD. In DNA, the CDR3 is TGTGCCACCAGTAAGGGTCGTCGGTCCGGCGGGGAGCTGTTTTTT. Its protein product is CATSKGRRSGGELFF.

This clonotype was recorded at least ten times. The V gene is TRBV20-1, the J gene TRBJ2-1; 12 bases are shared with TRBD2. The CDR3 extends over 17 amino acids. Germline CDR1 DFQATT, CDR2 SNEGSKA (reference sequence). After removal of 1 base from V and 6 bases from J, the junction contained 10 bases not matched to a gene. The CDR3 loop is CSARARASGRAANEQFF. The CDR3 bases are TGCAGTGCTAGAGCTCGAGCTAGCGGGAGGGCAGCCAATGAGCAGTTCTTC.

There are many counts of this clonotype. The chain employs TRBV10-2 and TRBJ2-2; D gene ambiguous. This CDR3 is built from 14 residues. Germline values: CDR1 WSHSY, CDR2 SAAADI. The ends were cut back, 3 bases at V and 6 bases at J, with 11 bases in the middle. In DNA form, the CDR3 reads TGCGCCAGCAGTGACCGGATCCCCCCCGGGGAGCTGTTTTTT. Its protein is CASSDRIPPGELFF.

The chain uses TRBV6-2 or TRBV6-3 and TRBJ1-5; 7 bases line up with TRBD1. This CDR3 contains 16 residues. Germline V CDR1 and CDR2: MNHEY, SVGEGT. With V trimmed by 0 bases and J by 3 bases, 5 bases remained unmatched. The CDR3 loop is CASSYSPGGANQPQHF. For the CDR3, the DNA is TGTGCCAGCAGTTACTCTCCAGGGGGTGCCAATCAGCCCCAGCATTTT.

V and J are TRBV18 and TRBJ2-3; D is perhaps TRBD1 or TRBD2 (6 bases each). The CDR3 is made up of 16 amino acids. V lost 1 base to trimming and J lost 3 bases, with 14 bases between them. From germline, CDR1 is KGHSH and CDR2 LQKENI. The DNA for the CDR3 is TGTGCCAGCTCACCACGGGGGGCTAGCGCGACAGATACGCAGTATTTT. The encoded protein is CASSPRGASATDTQYF.

This rearrangement joins TRBV6-2 or TRBV6-3 to TRBJ1-4; D is unresolved. CDR1 and CDR2 (germline): MNHEY, SVGEGT. The CDR3 loop spans 13 amino acids. The V and J ends lost 6 bases and 6 bases respectively, with 11 bases between them. CDR3 sequence: CASSLDGDEKLFF. As DNA, the CDR3 is TGTGCCAGCAGCCTTGACGGGGATGAAAAACTGTTTTTT.

The chain joins TRBV6-2 or TRBV6-3 to TRBJ2-1, with TRBD2 identical over 13 bases. The junction had 4 bases not matched to a gene; V was cut back by 2 bases and J by 6 bases. This CDR3 is 16 amino acids long. Germline lookup yields CDR1 MNHEY and CDR2 SVGEGT. The CDR3 protein is CASSYPGLAGVNEQFF. The CDR3 coding sequence is TGTGCCAGCAGTTACCCTGGACTAGCGGGAGTCAATGAGCAGTTCTTC.

This clonotype turned up a few times. The chain joins TRBV20-1 to TRBJ1-4; D is undetermined. V lost 8 bases to trimming and J lost 1 base, with 17 bases between them. The CDR3 covers 15 residues. CDR1 and CDR2 from the germline V gene are DFQATT and SNEGSKA (reference sequence). CDR3 nucleotides: TGCAGTTCCCGCTTCATTTGGGGAACTAATGAAAAACTGTTTTTT. Translation: CSSRFIWGTNEKLFF.

There are many counts of this clonotype. The chain couples TRBV24-1 to TRBJ2-4; no reliable D call. V lost 1 base, J lost 0 bases, and 12 bases lay in between. CDR3 length equals 17 residues. Germline assignment: CDR1 KGHDR and CDR2 SFDVKD. In nucleotides, the CDR3 is TGTGCCACCAGTGATTTATTCTCTCCTTTAGCCAAAAACATTCAGTACTTC. Its protein product is CATSDLFSPLAKNIQYF.

This clonotype was seen repeatedly, ten times or more. The chain couples TRBV7-6 to TRBJ2-2; TRBD1 agrees at 9 bases. There are 16 residues in the CDR3. The junction had 5 bases not matched to a gene; V was cut back by 2 bases and J by 4 bases. The germline CDR1 and CDR2 sequences are SGHVS and FNYEAQ. The CDR3 region is CASSLNRDRVTGELFF. The CDR3, as DNA: TGTGCCAGCAGCTTAAACCGGGACAGGGTCACCGGGGAGCTGTTTTTT.

The gene calls are TRBV19 and TRBJ2-1, with unresolved D. The V gene lost 4 bases and the J gene lost 4 bases, with 11 bases spanning the gap. This CDR3 contains 14 residues. The V gene's germline CDR1 is LNHDA and CDR2 SQIVND (reference sequence). CDR3 loop: CASSKVLGYNEQFF. CDR3 sequence (DNA): TGTGCCAGTAGTAAGGTGCTAGGATACAATGAGCAGTTCTTC.

The V gene is TRBV18, the J gene TRBJ2-7, with D maybe TRBD1 (5 bases). The germline V gene has CDR1 KGHSH and CDR2 LQKENI. V lost 3 bases, J lost 1 base, and 16 bases lay in between. This CDR3 has 16 amino acids. The CDR3 bases are TGTGCCAGCTCACCCCTGACAGATTCTAGATCCTACGAGCAGTACTTC. Protein: CASSPLTDSRSYEQYF.

This rearrangement joins TRBV11-2 to TRBJ2-7; D ambiguous. The CDR3 length is 11 residues. Trimming left V 8 bases short and J 7 bases short, with 12 bases between. Germline values: CDR1 SGHAT, CDR2 FQNNGV. This CDR3 is CASRSDGEQYF. The DNA for the CDR3 is TGTGCCAGCCGTTCGGACGGGGAGCAGTACTTC. The full variable domain, completed using reference TRBV11-2 and TRBJ2-7, is EAGVAQSPRYKIIEKRQSVAFWCNPISGHATLYWYQQILGQGPKLLIQFQNNGVVDDSQLPKDRFSAERLKGVDSTLKIQPAKLEDSAVYLCASRSDGEQYFGPGTRLTVT.

The gene calls are TRBV10-1 and TRBJ2-7; TRBD2 matches at 10 bases. The CDR3 contains 16 residues. CDR1 WNHNN and CDR2 SYGVQD come from the germline V gene (reference sequence). The V gene end was trimmed by 2 bases and the J gene end by 10 bases; junction bases not matched to a gene: 14. DNA for the CDR3: TGCGCCAGCAGTGAGACTGGGCCGGTAGCGGGAGGTGTCCAGTACTTC. Translating it yields CASSETGPVAGGVQYF.

This rearrangement joins TRBV29-1 to TRBJ2-3, with TRBD2 matching over 7 bases. Germline V gives CDR1 SQVTM, CDR2 ANQGSEA. The CDR3 spans 14 residues. Unmatched junction bases numbered 11, after V lost 7 bases and J lost 4 bases. CDR3: CSGDGGGAPDTQYF. CDR3 in DNA: TGCAGCGGCGACGGGGGAGGGGCCCCAGATACGCAGTATTTT.

This clonotype was counted only a few times. This chain's CDR3 is CASSESPGGIQPQHF. For the CDR3, the DNA is TGTGCCAGCAGTGAGTCGCCAGGGGGCATTCAGCCCCAGCATTTT. The chain employs TRBV2 and TRBJ1-5, with 8 bases aligning to TRBD1. The CDR3 contains 15 residues. The V gene end was trimmed by 3 bases and the J gene end by 6 bases; junction bases not matched to a gene: 7. Germline values: CDR1 SNHLY, CDR2 FYNNEI.

The CDR3, as DNA: TGCAGCCCGACCCGGGAAAATTCACCCCTCCACTTT. Its translation is CSPTRENSPLHF. The chain carries TRBV20-1 and TRBJ1-6; no clear D gene. This CDR3 region has 12 residues. From germline, CDR1 is DFQATT and CDR2 SNEGSKA (reference sequence).

This clonotype has more than one count but fewer than ten. This chain joins TRBV19 and TRBJ2-1, with 14 bases fitting TRBD2. V gave up 5 bases and J gave up 10 bases; unmatched junction bases: 10. Germline lookup yields CDR1 LNHDA and CDR2 SQIVND (reference sequence). This CDR3 has 16 residues. For the CDR3, the DNA is TGTGCCAGTAGTCTGGGACTAGCGGGGGCCAAAGCGGAGCAGTTCTTC. Its protein is CASSLGLAGAKAEQFF.

The chain combines TRBV10-3 with TRBJ2-5; 9 bases map to TRBD2. This CDR3 contains 12 residues. Germline lookup yields CDR1 ENHRY and CDR2 SYGVKD. V dropped 6 bases and J dropped 4; count of bases not matched to a gene: 0. In DNA form, the CDR3 reads TGTGCCATCAGGACTAGCGGAGAGACCCAGTACTTC. This sequence encodes CAIRTSGETQYF.

V usage is TRBV6-6 and J usage is TRBJ2-7; D ambiguous. The CDR3 spans 14 residues. The ends were cut back, 6 bases at V and 6 bases at J, with 18 bases in the middle. Germline assignment: CDR1 MNHNY and CDR2 SVGAGI (reference sequence). In DNA form, the CDR3 reads TGTGCCAGCAGGCCACTGTCTAGGGATGGCGAGCAGTACTTC. Its protein is CASRPLSRDGEQYF.